Described below is a single T cell receptor (beta chain) sequence and its context. Antigen unknown. The data originate from a study of shared clonotypes between healthy human individuals. General study findings and limits: As a rule, naive subsets had a larger estimated richness than memory subsets. For sorted subsets, rarefaction showed incomplete sequencing despite large depth. The naive CD4 repertoires of a few donors were compared, and 5% to 6.5% of clonotypes were shared.

Naivety among CD8 cells was defined by CD45RO negativity and positive CCR7 selection, thereby excluding terminally differentiated effector memory CD45RA+ cells. Trimming at V came to 6 bases and at J to 5 bases, leaving 14 bases not matched to a gene. The germline gives CDR1 MDHEN, CDR2 SYDVKM. CDR3 length: 18 residues. Generated by immunoSEQ multiplex PCR, the TCRdb table keeps only in-frame clones and is missing some. The sample lists about 610,000 clones; approximately 96% were seen once. Input material: naive CD8+ T cells sorted from blood. The sequence derives from a woman in her twenties or thirties in good health. The gene calls are TRBV28 and TRBJ2-1; 12 bases align to TRBD2. CDR3 sequence: CASSSPGLAGRVHNEQFF. CDR3 nucleotides: TGTGCCAGCAGCTCCCCCGGACTAGCGGGAAGGGTCCACAATGAGCAGTTCTTC.